The 21 T cell receptor beta chains below come from one sample, sequenced in a study of T cells in narcolepsy. Method: immunoSEQ multiplex PCR; TCRdb's copy keeps in-frame clones and lacks some. The repertoire includes roughly 22,000 clones, less than 70% of them detected once, and more than 10% sits in the top ten. Sequenced input: memory (CD45RA-) CD4+ T cells from blood. The receptor set was obtained from a human donor in good health.

A few counts support this clone. The chain recombines TRBV25-1 with TRBJ1-3; D unclear. V was clipped by 4 bases and J by 4 bases, with 5 bases between them. This CDR3 has 12 amino acids. CDR1 and CDR2 (germline): MGHDK, SYGVNS. The CDR3 loop reads CASSGVGNTIYF. The CDR3 nucleotides read TGTGCCAGCAGTGGGGTGGGAAACACCATATATTTT.

The chain links TRBV30 to TRBJ2-7; D is uncertain. CDR3 length equals 11 residues. Trimming removed 0 bases from V and 7 bases from J, with 7 bases in between. Germline V gene lookup returns CDR1 GTSNPN and CDR2 SVGIG (reference sequence). The CDR3 loop is CAWSVLWEQYF. CDR3 DNA sequence: TGTGCCTGGAGTGTACTATGGGAGCAGTACTTC.

V and J are TRBV16 and TRBJ1-6; D ambiguous. CDR3 size: 15 residues. Germline CDR1 reads KGHSY; CDR2 reads FQNENV. Trimming pared 1 base from V and 8 bases from J, leaving 12 bases between. The CDR3, as DNA: TGTGCCAGCAGCCAATTCACCTCTCTCTATTCACCCCTCCACTTT. Translating gives CASSQFTSLYSPLHF. The complete variable domain, with remaining parts taken from reference TRBV16 and TRBJ1-6, reads GEEVAQTPKHLVRGEGQKAKLYCAPIKGHSYVFWYQQVLKNEFKFLISFQNENVFDETGMPKERFSAKCLPNSPCSLEIQATKLEDSAVYFCASSQFTSLYSPLHFGNGTRLTVT.

V gene TRBV5-5 combines with J gene TRBJ2-3; 9 bases align to TRBD2. V dropped 4 bases and J dropped 6; count of bases not matched to a gene: 9. The CDR3 runs to 15 residues. CDR1 is SGHKS, CDR2 YYEKEE, per germline (reference sequence). CDR3 nucleotides: TGTGCCAGCAGCCGGATGACTAGCGGTAGGGATACGCAGTATTTT. Translated: CASSRMTSGRDTQYF.

This clone was recorded only once. The chain has TRBV18 and TRBJ1-4; D is uncertain. The CDR3 is made up of 13 amino acids. Trimming took off 4 bases at V and 7 bases at J, with 10 bases between the two ends. Germline CDR1 reads KGHSH; CDR2 reads LQKENI. CDR3 bases: TGTGCCAGCTCACGGTCGGGGAGTGAAAAACTGTTTTTT. Residues: CASSRSGSEKLFF.

This chain links TRBV7-2 with TRBJ1-1; tentative D call: TRBD1 (5 bases). The CDR3 sequence is 13 residues long. Between the trimmed V and J ends, which lost 2 bases and 6 bases, there was a span of 10 bases. Germline V gene data show CDR1 as SGHTA and CDR2 as FQGNSA. CDR3 sequence (DNA): TGTGCCAGCAGCTTATTTATGGGGGCTGAAGCTTTCTTT. Protein sequence: CASSLFMGAEAFF.

V is TRBV5-1 and J is TRBJ2-1; D tentatively fits TRBD1 or TRBD2 (5 bases each). V was cut by 2 bases and J by 0 bases, with 18 bases left in between. Looked up from germline, CDR1 is SGHRS and CDR2 is YFSETQ. The CDR3 loop spans 18 amino acids. CDR3 protein: CASSFRDLHSFSYNEQFF. CDR3 nucleotides: TGCGCCAGCAGCTTCCGGGACCTACATTCCTTCTCCTACAATGAGCAGTTCTTC.

The chain links TRBV11-3 to TRBJ2-5; possible D gene TRBD2, 5 bases. The ends were cut back, 5 bases at V and 3 bases at J, with 16 bases in the middle. This CDR3 has 15 amino acids. Germline assignment: CDR1 SGHNT and CDR2 YENEEA. The DNA of the CDR3 is TGTGCCAGCAGCCCCACGGGGTTTTGTAAAGAGACCCAGTACTTC. Amino acids: CASSPTGFCKETQYF.

There are a few counts of this clone. The chain has TRBV19 and TRBJ2-2, with D uncertain. This CDR3 region has 15 residues. Per germline, CDR1 LNHDA and CDR2 SQIVND (reference sequence). The ends were cut back, 5 bases at V and 4 bases at J, with 14 bases in the middle. CDR3 DNA sequence: TGTGCCAGTAGTGCAAGTTTACCGGGCACCGGGGAGCTGTTTTTT. Translated: CASSASLPGTGELFF.

This clone was seen only a few times. The chain joins TRBV11-3 to TRBJ2-4; possible D gene TRBD2, 6 bases. Looked up from germline, CDR1 is SGHNT and CDR2 is YENEEA. The CDR3 spans 14 residues. V was shortened by 0 bases and J by 5 bases, with 8 bases between the two germline ends. The CDR3 sequence: CASSLDTGENIQYF. CDR3 DNA sequence: TGTGCCAGCAGCTTAGATACGGGGGAAAACATTCAGTACTTC.

The chain joins TRBV5-1 to TRBJ2-5; maybe TRBD2 (6 bases). Germline V gene sequence: CDR1 SGHRS, CDR2 YFSETQ. The V end was cut by 4 bases, the J end by 6 bases, with 13 bases between. CDR3 length equals 13 residues. CDR3 region: CASSEQEGKTQYF. In DNA form, the CDR3 reads TGCGCCAGCAGCGAACAGGAGGGGAAGACCCAGTACTTC.

The CDR3 protein is CASSLRGVYNEQFF. The CDR3 nucleotides are TGTGCCAGCAGCCTGCGGGGGGTCTACAATGAGCAGTTCTTC. The rearrangement joins TRBV6-5 to TRBJ2-1; TRBD2 aligns across 8 bases. Per the germline V gene, CDR1 is MNHEY and CDR2 is SVGAGI. V lost 6 bases to trimming and J lost 3 bases; unmatched junction nucleotides: 4. The CDR3 runs 14 residues.

This clone appeared a few times. This chain links TRBV5-6 with TRBJ2-3, with D perhaps matching TRBD2 (5 bases). Germline values: CDR1 SGHDT, CDR2 YYEEEE. The V and J ends lost 2 bases and 1 base respectively, with 14 bases between them. This CDR3 has 16 residues. CDR3 sequence reads: CASSFRVARRTDTQYF. CDR3 nucleotide sequence: TGTGCCAGCAGCTTCCGGGTAGCGAGGCGCACAGATACGCAGTATTTT.

This clone has a single count. V usage is TRBV28 and J usage is TRBJ1-2, with TRBD1 identical over 10 bases. CDR3 size: 13 residues. The germline V gene encodes CDR1 MDHEN and CDR2 SYDVKM. Trimming at V came to 10 bases and at J to 3 bases, leaving 5 bases not matched to a gene. CDR3 nucleotides: TGTGCCATCCAGGGACAGGGGCACTATGGCTACACCTTC. Protein product: CAIQGQGHYGYTF.

The rearrangement uses TRBV10-1 and TRBJ2-5, with unresolved D. The J call may be incorrect, as the DNA end agrees better with TRBJ2-7. In germline, CDR1 is WNHNN, CDR2 SYGVQD (reference sequence). The CDR3 has 13 residues. The CDR3 nucleotides read TGCGCCAGCAGTGAGGACACCTTTAACGAGCAGTACTTC. Amino acid sequence: CASSEDTFNEQYF.

The chain employs TRBV5-1 and TRBJ2-5; tentatively, D is TRBD2 (5 bases). From germline, CDR1 is SGHRS and CDR2 YFSETQ. CDR3 length equals 16 residues. Trimming stripped 5 bases from V and 5 bases from J, with 22 bases between. The CDR3 spells CASSLGAFELRETQYF. The CDR3 DNA reads TGCGCCAGCAGTCTGGGAGCCTTCGAACTCCGGGAGACCCAGTACTTC.

This clone appeared a single time. This rearrangement joins TRBV4-1 to TRBJ1-6; perhaps TRBD1 as D (6 bases). Germline V CDR1 and CDR2: MGHRA, YSYEKL. V was trimmed by 0 bases and J by 8 bases, leaving 20 bases between them. The CDR3 extends over 18 amino acids. CDR3 bases: TGCGCCAGCAGCCAAGAGTTGACGGGGGGGCTCGGATATTCACCCCTCCACTTT. This encodes CASSQELTGGLGYSPLHF.

This clone occurred once. The rearrangement joins TRBV6-5 to TRBJ2-3; D not certain. Trimming removed 5 bases at V and 7 bases at J, with 13 bases between. The CDR3 contains 13 residues. Germline V gives CDR1 MNHEY, CDR2 SVGAGI. The CDR3 sequence is CASSVPQSNTQYF. The CDR3, as DNA: TGTGCCAGCAGTGTGCCACAAAGCAATACGCAGTATTTT.

The chain recombines TRBV29-1 with TRBJ2-1; TRBD1 matches at 7 bases. The CDR3 extends over 13 amino acids. Per germline, CDR1 SQVTM and CDR2 ANQGSEA. The V and J ends lost 7 bases and 4 bases, in that order; junction bases with no gene match: 7. The CDR3 DNA follows: TGCAGCGCCATAAAGGGACAGTACAATGAGCAGTTCTTC. It is translated as CSAIKGQYNEQFF.

The chain recombines TRBV28 with TRBJ2-5; D call uncertain. Germline loops: CDR1 MDHEN, CDR2 SYDVKM. This CDR3 comprises 16 residues. V was pared by 1 base and J by 0 bases, with 12 bases between. CDR3 coding DNA: TGTGCCAGCAGTTTATCGCGACACTTTTACCAAGAGACCCAGTACTTC. The encoded protein is CASSLSRHFYQETQYF.

This clone was counted between two and nine times. The J gene is TRBJ2-1, the V gene TRBV4-2, with 16 bases lining up with TRBD2. The CDR3 has 18 residues. V was pared by 3 bases and J by 9 bases, with 11 bases of the junction left unmatched. CDR1 and CDR2 from the germline V gene are LGHNA and YNFKEQ. The CDR3 DNA reads as TGTGCCAGCAGCCATGGGACTAGCGGGGGGGCAAGTTACGGTGAGCAGTTCTTC. It yields the protein CASSHGTSGGASYGEQFF.